These 3 T cell receptor beta chains came from one sample sequenced in a study of T cell responses to AZD1222 COVID-19 vaccine. Sequencing was performed with immunoSEQ multiplex PCR; in TCRdb, only in-frame clones are kept and a portion is missing. Of 55,000 to 90,000 clones listed, roughly 89% are singletons. The sample in question was peripheral blood, obtained on day 0 of AZD1222 vaccination. The receptors shown here come from an adult in good health.

The J gene is TRBJ1-2, the V gene TRBV28; 10 bases fit TRBD1. This CDR3 has 15 amino acids. Germline V gene data show CDR1 as MDHEN and CDR2 as SYDVKM. J lost 0 bases, V lost 3 bases, and 1 base had no gene match. As DNA, the CDR3 is TGTGCCAGCAGTTTCGGACAGGGGGCTAACTATGGCTACACCTTC. Protein sequence: CASSFGQGANYGYTF.

This chain connects TRBV9 to TRBJ1-1, with D uncertain. V lost 0 bases, J lost 1 base, and 10 bases lay in between. Germline CDR1 SGDLS, CDR2 YYNGEE. The CDR3 is 15 amino acids. The CDR3, as DNA: TGTGCCAGCAGCGTAGGATATCACGCGAACACTGAAGCTTTCTTT. Translation gives CASSVGYHANTEAFF.

The CDR3 sequence: CASSLSGGALQETQYF. CDR3 nucleotide sequence: TGCGCCAGCAGCTTGAGCGGGGGGGCCCTCCAGGAGACCCAGTACTTC. The chain recombines TRBV5-1 with TRBJ2-5; TRBD2 matches at 10 bases. This CDR3 spans 16 amino acids. V shed 1 base and J 5 bases; nucleotides not matched to a gene: 8. Looked up from germline, CDR1 is SGHRS and CDR2 is YFSETQ.